This passage covers 9 T cell receptor beta chains from one sample sequenced in a study of T cells after yellow fever vaccination (dated by TCRdb to about 2019). The library came from 5' RACE. Instrument on record: Illumina NovaSeq 6000. In TCRdb, the public reads were trimmed at Q25 with fastp and aligned with MiXCR, with productive beta chains retained. One record per CDR3 amino acid sequence lists the most common genes and DNA. The sample table contains under 500,000 distinct CDR3 sequences; only one count was recorded for approximately 18% of them. Roughly a sixth of the sample rests with the top ten. Interpreted using the paper, the treatment or condition label stands for: live attenuated yellow fever vaccine strain. Sequenced material: PBMCs, taken before the yellow fever booster vaccination. These receptors originate from a young man who received the YFV17D yellow fever vaccine.

This clonotype was observed a handful of times. The V gene is TRBV7-3, the J gene TRBJ2-3, with TRBD2 matching 15 bases. The CDR3 consists of 17 residues. Germline lookup yields CDR1 SGHTA and CDR2 FQGTGA. V trimming: 4 bases; J trimming: 3 bases; junction bases outside the gene matches: 5. CDR3 coding DNA: TGTGCCAGCAGCTCCGGACTAGCGGGGGGGCTTACAGATACGCAGTATTTT. This translates into CASSSGLAGGLTDTQYF. The variable domain in full, with the rest retrieved from reference TRBV7-3 and TRBJ2-3, is GAGVSQTPSNKVTEKGKYVELRCDPISGHTALYWYRQSLGQGPEFLIYFQGTGAADDSGLPNDRFFAVRPEGSVSTLKIQRTERGDSAVYLCASSSGLAGGLTDTQYFGPGTRLTVL.

This clonotype showed up many times. V is TRBV12-3 or TRBV12-4 and J is TRBJ2-1; possibly TRBD2 for D (7 bases). This CDR3 is 17 amino acids long. V lost 7 bases to trimming and J lost 7 bases, with 26 bases between them. The CDR3 DNA reads TGTGCCAGCACCAGCACCGTAGCTGGGGGGGCCGGGAATGAGCAGTTCTTC. Protein: CASTSTVAGGAGNEQFF.

The J gene is TRBJ2-1, the V gene TRBV30, with TRBD1 matching 9 bases. Germline CDR1 GTSNPN, CDR2 SVGIG (reference sequence). The length of the CDR3 is 16 residues. The V and J ends lost 4 bases and 6 bases, in that order; junction bases with no gene match: 13. The CDR3 sequence: CAWTFSGTGISNEQFF. The CDR3 nucleotides read TGTGCCTGGACCTTTTCCGGGACAGGGATAAGCAATGAGCAGTTCTTC.

This clonotype was picked up a small number of times. The chain links TRBV7-8 to TRBJ2-5; 7 bases map to TRBD1. The CDR3 is 15 amino acids. Per the germline V gene, CDR1 is SGHVS and CDR2 is FQNEAQ. V was pared by 1 base and J by 6 bases, with 8 bases of the junction left unmatched. CDR3 region: CASSLVGQGEKTQYF. CDR3 nucleotides: TGTGCCAGCAGCTTAGTAGGTCAGGGGGAAAAGACCCAGTACTTC.

This clonotype appeared many times. V usage is TRBV25-1 and J usage is TRBJ1-3, with unresolved D. V lost 7 bases to trimming and J lost 0 bases, with 13 bases between them. Germline values: CDR1 MGHDK, CDR2 SYGVNS. CDR3 length: 15 residues. The CDR3 region has the DNA TGTGCCAGCACCCCCCCAGGTCCCTCTGGAAACACCATATATTTT. As protein: CASTPPGPSGNTIYF.

V usage is TRBV11-2 and J usage is TRBJ1-5; a possible D gene is TRBD1 (5 bases). Trimming pared 3 bases from V and 2 bases from J, leaving 11 bases between. Germline CDR1 is SGHAT and CDR2 is FQNNGV. This CDR3 is built from 15 residues. The CDR3 loop reads CASSFGAGGNQPQHF. The CDR3 DNA reads TGTGCCAGCAGCTTTGGGGCGGGCGGCAATCAGCCCCAGCATTTT.

This clonotype appeared a few times. The chain links TRBV4-1 to TRBJ1-5, with no clear D. Trimming shortened V by 1 base and J by 3 bases, and 4 bases separated the two germline ends. The CDR3 is made up of 13 amino acids. The germline V gene encodes CDR1 MGHRA and CDR2 YSYEKL. This CDR3 reads CASSQAPNQPQHF. CDR3 sequence (DNA): TGCGCCAGCAGCCAAGCCCCCAATCAGCCCCAGCATTTT.

The rearrangement links TRBV5-1 to TRBJ2-2; no reliable D call. The V gene lost 5 bases and the J gene lost 5 bases, with 7 bases spanning the gap. CDR3 length equals 12 residues. Germline V lookup: CDR1 SGHRS, CDR2 YFSETQ. CDR3 sequence reads: CASRGETGELFF. DNA of the CDR3: TGCGCCAGCAGGGGCGAAACCGGGGAGCTGTTTTTT.

This clonotype appeared a few times. This chain uses TRBV15 with TRBJ1-5; D call uncertain. Germline CDR1 is LNHNV and CDR2 is YYDKDF (reference sequence). This CDR3 spans 12 amino acids. Trimming cost V 5 bases and J 1 base, with 3 bases left between them. CDR3 sequence: CATSRSNQPQHF. The CDR3, as DNA: TGTGCCACCAGCCGGAGCAATCAGCCCCAGCATTTT.